This is a list of T cell receptor beta chains from one sample in a study of shared clonotypes between healthy human individuals. Measured with immunoSEQ multiplex PCR; TCRdb has only the in-frame clones, and not every one. The sample holds 1.5 million to 2.5 million clones; approximately 95% are singletons and the top ten take 0.95% to 1.5%. The specimen sequenced was naive CD8+ T cells sorted from blood. These receptors came from a man between 18 and 29 years old in good health. The conserved cysteine and the conserved F or W are not part of the CDR3 here. Rows may omit the clone size; those that give it use once, few, many or a size class.

>once|TRBV9
ASSPGGGTSGNTIY
>NA|TRBV5-1
ASSLQGRTGELF
>once|TRBV11-2
ASSLDGDRDYEQY
>NA|TRBV6-6
ASSYGAYEGNTIY
>NA|TRBV6-5
ASSYSILSSYNEQF
>NA|TRBV6-5
ASREDGLSYEQY
>NA|TRBV4-3
ASSQEAVAGESYNEQF
>NA|TRBV29-1
SVATGGGWELF
>NA|TRBV6-5
ASSYYGTEAF
>NA|TRBV5-4
ASSFLAGDTDTQY
>NA|TRBV6-5
ASSWTGASMDTEAF
>NA|TRBV30
AWSVDTRAGDTYGYT
>NA|TRBV11-3
ASSLGTTDTQY
>NA|TRBV6-5
ASSLKVPYTGELF